This T cell receptor beta chain was retrieved from a study of blood T cell repertoires in COVID-19. Looking at the study overall: Italy, Spain and the United States were the sources of the convalescent and acute COVID-19 samples. From T cells, B-cell-depleted T cells, or PBMCs came the material, which was cDNA or gDNA.

As handled by the study authors: Estimation of nucleated cell counts relied on the amplification of reference gene primers. The assay was immunoSEQ multiplex PCR, and TCRdb's table has in-frame clones only and misses some. V and J calls plus clone size are reproduced from that table; the DNA served to infer D and trimming. Of some 66,000 clones listed, more than 70% were seen once; the top ten hold roughly 7%. Germline V gene sequence: CDR1 LNHDA, CDR2 SQIVND (reference sequence). J gave up 9 bases and V 8 bases, and 3 bases lay outside the gene matches. The CDR3 loop spans 11 amino acids. The chain carries TRBV19 and TRBJ2-1; 8 nucleotides line up with TRBD1. Sequencing was done on a sample of peripheral blood. The source is a man aged 50-60 years with active COVID-19. In DNA, the CDR3 is TGTGCCAGTGGACAGGGTGGTGAGCAGTTCTTC. It yields the protein CASGQGGEQFF.